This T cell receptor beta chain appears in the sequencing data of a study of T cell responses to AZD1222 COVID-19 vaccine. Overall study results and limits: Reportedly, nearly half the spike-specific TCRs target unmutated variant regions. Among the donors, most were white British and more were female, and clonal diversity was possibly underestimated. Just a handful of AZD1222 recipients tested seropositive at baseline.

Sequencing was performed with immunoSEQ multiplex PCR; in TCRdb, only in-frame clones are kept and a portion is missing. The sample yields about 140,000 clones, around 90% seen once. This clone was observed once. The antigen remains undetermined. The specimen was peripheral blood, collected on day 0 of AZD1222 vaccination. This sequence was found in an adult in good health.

CDR3 sequence: CSVEGGGENTEAFF. In DNA form, the CDR3 reads TGCAGCGTTGAAGGGGGGGGAGAGAACACTGAAGCTTTCTTT. The rearrangement joins TRBV29-1 to TRBJ1-1, with D perhaps matching TRBD1 (5 bases). The germline V gene has CDR1 SQVTM and CDR2 ANQGSEA. The V end was cut by 1 base, the J end by 1 base, with 10 bases between. The CDR3 extends over 14 amino acids. Full variable domain (outside the CDR3, taken from reference TRBV29-1 and TRBJ1-1): SAVISQKPSRDICQRGTSLTIQCQVDSQVTMMFWYRQQPGQSLTLIATANQGSEATYESGFVIDKFPISRPNLTFSTLTVSNMSPEDSSIYLCSVEGGGENTEAFFGQGTRLTVV.